This TCR beta chain was observed in a study of cytomegalovirus exposure and HLA in healthy donors. Study-level results: Among TCR beta chains, those listed as cytomegalovirus-associated numbered over 150. For most TCR sequences rarity was the rule, although some public TCRs occurred in many donors.

As to this clone: As yet, its antigen is unknown.

It was with 60 Vbeta and 13 Jbeta primers that the PCR ran. Clones were sequenced by immunoSEQ multiplex PCR, and TCRdb holds only the in-frame ones, with some missing. The table has 100,000 to 150,000 clones, approximately 80% seen once. These donors, healthy bone marrow donors, were studied. Sequencing input: PBMCs. The sequence came from a woman younger than 35 in good health and CMV-seronegative.

CDR3 nucleotide sequence: TGTGCCAGCTTTCAGGGGCTATCCTACAATGAGCAGTTCTTC. Translating it yields CASFQGLSYNEQFF. This chain uses TRBV2 with TRBJ2-1; D may be TRBD1 (6 bases). V gave up 8 bases and J gave up 1 base, with 12 bases separating them. Per germline, CDR1 SNHLY and CDR2 FYNNEI. The CDR3 is 14 amino acids.